The 18 T cell receptor beta chains reported below all come from one sample, sequenced in a study of blood T cell repertoires in COVID-19. The repertoire was sequenced with immunoSEQ multiplex PCR; TCRdb's copy has only in-frame clones and lacks some. The sample contains 250,000 to 350,000 clones, 86% of which appear only once. Sequenced: peripheral blood. These receptors came from a woman in her twenties or thirties with active or convalescent COVID-19.

This clone came up many times. Other DNA sequences of this sample code for an identical CDR3. CDR3 protein: CASSQDLFYGYTF. The CDR3 DNA is TGTGCCAGCAGCCAAGATTTATTCTATGGCTACACCTTC. The chain links TRBV14 to TRBJ1-2, with D unclear. Trimming removed 0 bases from V and 4 bases from J, with 6 bases in between. This CDR3 region has 13 residues. CDR1 SGHDN and CDR2 FVKESK come from the germline V gene.

J is TRBJ2-7 and V is TRBV5-4; tentative D call: TRBD1 (6 bases). The V end was cut by 0 bases, the J end by 0 bases, with 7 bases between. Germline loops: CDR1 SGHNT, CDR2 YYREEE (reference sequence). There are 14 residues in the CDR3. CDR3 sequence (DNA): TGTGCCAGCAGCTTGGGGACAGCCTCCTACGAGCAGTACTTC. Translating it yields CASSLGTASYEQYF. Based on the CDR3 plus reference TRBV5-4 and TRBJ2-7, the full variable domain is ETGVTQSPTHLIKTRGQQVTLRCSSQSGHNTVSWYQQALGQGPQFIFQYYREEENGRGNFPPRFSGLQFPNYSSELNVNALELDDSALYLCASSLGTASYEQYFGPGTRLTVT.

The genes are TRBV28 and TRBJ2-1; 10 positions agree with TRBD1. Germline CDR1 reads MDHEN; CDR2 reads SYDVKM. The CDR3 is 14 amino acids. With 2 bases clipped from V and 7 bases from J, the junction kept 2 bases outside the gene matches. The CDR3 reads CASSLGTGVNEQFF. Written as DNA, the CDR3 is TGTGCCAGCAGTTTAGGGACAGGGGTGAATGAGCAGTTCTTC. Full variable domain (outside the CDR3, taken from reference TRBV28 and TRBJ2-1): DVKVTQSSRYLVKRTGEKVFLECVQDMDHENMFWYRQDPGLGLRLIYFSYDVKMKEKGDIPEGYSVSREKKERFSLILESASTNQTSMYLCASSLGTGVNEQFFGPGTRLTVL.

This clone was seen only once. The genes are TRBV3-1 (or the pseudogene TRBV3-2) and TRBJ1-1; D remains ambiguous. V lost 4 bases, J lost 4 bases, and 10 bases lay in between. Per the germline V gene, CDR1 is LGHDT and CDR2 is YNNKEL (reference sequence). The CDR3 totals 13 residues. CDR3 sequence (DNA): TGTGCCAGCAGCCCAACGCGGGCCACTGAAGCTTTCTTT. It is translated as CASSPTRATEAFF.

The V call is TRBV7-9, the J call TRBJ2-3; 7 bases line up with TRBD1. This CDR3 comprises 14 residues. J gave up 6 bases and V 1 base, and 4 bases lay outside the gene matches. CDR1 and CDR2 from the germline V gene are SEHNR and FQNEAQ (reference sequence). The CDR3, as DNA: TGTGCCAGCAGCTTAGGGACAGGTTCGGATACGCAGTATTTT. It is translated as CASSLGTGSDTQYF.

For the CDR3, the DNA is TGTGCCAGCAGCAAACCCTCGCCGGGACAGGAGGATAGCAATCAGCCCCAGCATTTT. Translated: CASSKPSPGQEDSNQPQHF. The chain uses TRBV21-1 and TRBJ1-5; no check of the table's D call, TRBD1, against the DNA was made. TRBV21-1 corresponds to a pseudogene. There are 19 residues in the CDR3.

This chain uses TRBV7-9 with TRBJ1-6; D remains unclear. CDR1 and CDR2 from the germline V gene are SEHNR and FQNEAQ (reference sequence). V lost 2 bases and J 5 bases, leaving 19 bases between the germline ends. The CDR3 runs to 18 residues. The CDR3 is CASSLLSLATAHNSPLHF. The CDR3 DNA follows: TGTGCCAGCAGCTTACTAAGTCTTGCTACAGCTCATAATTCACCCCTCCACTTT.

This rearrangement joins TRBV28 to TRBJ1-6, with a possible D match to TRBD1 (6 bases). CDR3 length: 17 amino acids. V shed 4 bases and J shed 6 bases, with 19 bases lying between them. Germline CDR1 and CDR2: MDHEN and SYDVKM. The CDR3, as DNA: TGTGCCAGCAGTTCCCGTCCCCGGGGGGCCTTTAATTCACCCCTCCACTTT. It translates to CASSSRPRGAFNSPLHF.

The chain carries TRBV5-6 and TRBJ1-6; 9 bases are shared with TRBD1. V shed 1 base and J 9 bases; nucleotides not matched to a gene: 8. The CDR3 is made up of 16 amino acids. CDR1 and CDR2 (germline): SGHDT, YYEEEE. CDR3 in amino acids: CASSLNGQGWGSPLHF. In DNA, the CDR3 is TGTGCCAGCAGCTTGAATGGACAGGGGTGGGGTTCACCCCTCCACTTT.

This sequence joins TRBV9 and TRBJ1-1; 7 bases are a match to TRBD1. The germline V gene has CDR1 SGDLS and CDR2 YYNGEE. The CDR3 is 14 residues long. After removal of 0 bases from V and 6 bases from J, the junction contained 5 bases not matched to a gene. This CDR3 is CASSVDDRVSEAFF. Written as DNA, the CDR3 is TGTGCCAGCAGCGTAGATGACAGGGTATCTGAAGCTTTCTTT.

This clone came up once. V gene TRBV20-1 combines with J gene TRBJ2-3, with TRBD2 as a possible D gene (7 bases). The CDR3 is 11 residues long. Trimming pared 6 bases from V and 5 bases from J, leaving 9 bases between. Germline values: CDR1 DFQATT, CDR2 SNEGSKA (reference sequence). This chain's CDR3 is CSAGGQDTQYF. DNA for the CDR3: TGCAGTGCCGGGGGGCAAGATACGCAGTATTTT.

V usage is TRBV30 and J usage is TRBJ1-1; D possibly corresponds to TRBD1 (5 bases). CDR1 and CDR2 (germline): GTSNPN, SVGIG (reference sequence). This CDR3 comprises 16 residues. V lost 7 bases, J lost 1 base, and 22 bases lay in between. The DNA of the CDR3 is TGTGCCTCGAGGTGGGGGGGTATGAGGTCGAACACTGAAGCTTTCTTT. This encodes CASRWGGMRSNTEAFF.

Only one count was recorded for this clone. This chain joins TRBV23-1 and TRBJ2-7, with TRBD1 as a possible D gene (6 bases). TRBV23-1 is identified as an open reading frame with a role that is uncertain. Trimming removed 6 bases at V and 0 bases at J, with 15 bases between. CDR3 size: 15 residues. CDR3 coding DNA: TGCGCCAGCAGCGCGGACAGCAAGTCCTCCTACGAGCAGTACTTC. Protein sequence: CASSADSKSSYEQYF.

The rearrangement joins TRBV9 to TRBJ1-6, with TRBD1 matching 10 bases. With 1 base clipped from V and 7 bases from J, the junction kept 11 bases outside the gene matches. The CDR3 totals 18 residues. Germline loops: CDR1 SGDLS, CDR2 YYNGEE. CDR3 coding DNA: TGTGCCAGCAGCGTAACGTCAAACGACAGGGGGCAAAATTCACCCCTCCACTTT. Residues: CASSVTSNDRGQNSPLHF.

The J gene is TRBJ2-2, the V gene TRBV5-1, with TRBD2 as a possible D gene (5 bases). The germline V gene encodes CDR1 SGHRS and CDR2 YFSETQ. The CDR3 is 15 amino acids. Trimming pared 1 base from V and 4 bases from J, leaving 11 bases between. The DNA of the CDR3 is TGCGCCAGCAGCTTGTCGGGGAACCCCACCGGGGAGCTGTTTTTT. Translating it yields CASSLSGNPTGELFF.

The chain has TRBV19 and TRBJ1-1, with D possibly matching TRBD1 (6 bases). Per germline, CDR1 LNHDA and CDR2 SQIVND (reference sequence). Trimming left V 6 bases short and J 3 bases short, with 11 bases between. The CDR3 totals 13 residues. CDR3 in amino acids: CASRQGPHTEAFF. CDR3 DNA: TGTGCCAGTAGGCAGGGGCCTCACACTGAAGCTTTCTTT.

The V and J genes are TRBV7-9 and TRBJ1-2, with TRBD1 matching over 10 bases. J was trimmed by 2 bases and V by 5 bases; bases with no gene match: 11. From germline, CDR1 is SEHNR and CDR2 FQNEAQ (reference sequence). This CDR3 is 17 amino acids long. The CDR3 sequence: CASSPGTGEARNYGYTF. The DNA for the CDR3 is TGTGCCAGCAGCCCCGGGACAGGGGAAGCGAGGAACTATGGCTACACCTTC.

This chain connects TRBV30 to TRBJ1-5; 9 nucleotides match TRBD1. The germline gives CDR1 GTSNPN, CDR2 SVGIG (reference sequence). This CDR3 comprises 14 residues. V trimming: 0 bases; J trimming: 9 bases; junction bases outside the gene matches: 6. The CDR3 region is CAWSVGTGLGPQHF. The CDR3 DNA reads TGTGCCTGGAGTGTTGGGACAGGGCTCGGGCCCCAGCATTTT.